A single sample gave rise to the 22 T cell receptor beta chains below, sequenced in a study of blood T cell repertoires in COVID-19. Using immunoSEQ multiplex PCR, the repertoire was profiled, and TCRdb retains in-frame clones only, with some absent. The data show 200,000 to 250,000 clones, with 65% to 90% seen just once and over 1.2% held by the top ten. Sequenced material: peripheral blood. These receptors originate from a woman in her thirties or forties who had recovered from COVID-19.

The chain joins TRBV7-9 to TRBJ2-2; D not resolved. In germline, CDR1 is SEHNR, CDR2 FQNEAQ (reference sequence). V was trimmed by 7 bases and J by 4 bases, leaving 7 bases between them. The CDR3 consists of 12 residues. The CDR3 loop is CASTPSTGELFF. Here the CDR3 DNA reads TGTGCCAGCACCCCGAGCACCGGGGAGCTGTTTTTT.

The chain has TRBV6-5 and TRBJ1-2; 8 positions match TRBD1. The junction had 4 bases not matched to a gene; V was cut back by 6 bases and J by 4 bases. Germline values: CDR1 MNHEY, CDR2 SVGAGI. The CDR3 contains 13 residues. The CDR3 sequence: CASSQGAGYGYTF. CDR3 DNA: TGTGCCAGCAGCCAGGGGGCGGGCTATGGCTACACCTTC.

The genes are TRBV5-4 and TRBJ2-3; tentatively, D is TRBD1 (6 bases). The V and J ends lost 4 bases and 10 bases respectively, with 10 bases between them. The germline gives CDR1 SGHNT, CDR2 YYREEE (reference sequence). The length of the CDR3 is 11 residues. CDR3 protein: CASSIQGSQYF. The CDR3 nucleotides read TGTGCCAGCAGCATACAGGGATCGCAGTATTTT.

V usage is TRBV6-5 and J usage is TRBJ1-1, with D maybe TRBD1 (6 bases). The CDR3 contains 12 residues. With 9 bases removed from V and 7 bases from J, the gap between germline ends came to 15 bases. Germline V gene sequence: CDR1 MNHEY, CDR2 SVGAGI. The CDR3 DNA sequence: TGTGCCAGTACCAATACAGGGAATGAAGCTTTCTTT. Its protein is CASTNTGNEAFF.

V gene TRBV29-1 combines with J gene TRBJ2-2, with D possibly being TRBD1 (5 bases). CDR1 and CDR2 from the germline V gene are SQVTM and ANQGSEA. Trimming stripped 3 bases from V and 3 bases from J, with 11 bases between. The CDR3 totals 14 residues. In DNA form, the CDR3 reads TGCAGCGTTGACCAGGGTAGGGACACCGGGGAGCTGTTTTTT. Translated: CSVDQGRDTGELFF.

The chain combines TRBV5-1 with TRBJ1-2; D is uncertain. Trimming took 4 bases from V and 4 from J, leaving 11 bases between them. Germline lookup yields CDR1 SGHRS and CDR2 YFSETQ. This CDR3 region has 13 residues. CDR3 residues: CASSPSRFYGYTF. DNA for the CDR3: TGCGCCAGCAGCCCCTCGAGATTCTATGGCTACACCTTC.

The rearrangement links TRBV6-5 to TRBJ2-2; no definite D call. V was pared by 8 bases and J by 6 bases, with 13 bases between. Per the germline V gene, CDR1 is MNHEY and CDR2 is SVGAGI. The CDR3 length is 13 residues. CDR3 region: CASRLGHAGELFF. CDR3 sequence (DNA): TGTGCCAGCCGACTCGGCCACGCCGGGGAGCTGTTTTTT.

This clone has just one count. The V and J genes are TRBV6-5 and TRBJ1-1; TRBD1 agrees at 9 bases. This CDR3 has 14 amino acids. J gave up 4 bases and V 4 bases, and 4 bases lay outside the gene matches. Germline CDR1 is MNHEY and CDR2 is SVGAGI. CDR3 bases: TGTGCCAGCAGTTCCGGACAGGGGATCACTGAAGCTTTCTTT. Translating gives CASSSGQGITEAFF.

This clone was observed once. The V gene is TRBV11-2, the J gene TRBJ2-3, with D unresolved. CDR1 and CDR2 from the germline V gene are SGHAT and FQNNGV. Trimming removed 5 bases at V and 6 bases at J, with 18 bases between. This CDR3 spans 15 amino acids. CDR3: CASSQTGSPADTQYF. CDR3 nucleotides: TGTGCCAGCAGCCAGACCGGGTCGCCCGCGGATACGCAGTATTTT.

V gene TRBV2 combines with J gene TRBJ2-3; 9 bases agree with TRBD1. Germline V gives CDR1 SNHLY, CDR2 FYNNEI. J was trimmed by 3 bases and V by 10 bases; bases with no gene match: 11. CDR3 length: 15 residues. The CDR3 region has the DNA TGTGCCACCACTTATGGGACAGGGTTGACAGATACGCAGTATTTT. Translating gives CATTYGTGLTDTQYF.

V usage is TRBV27 and J usage is TRBJ2-1, with 9 positions matching TRBD2. The CDR3 contains 17 residues. After removal of 3 bases from V and 10 bases from J, the junction contained 16 bases not matched to a gene. Germline CDR1 MNHEY, CDR2 SMNVEV (reference sequence). The CDR3 coding sequence is TGTGCCAGCAGTTTTCTTCCTAGCGGGGTGACCCTCAGGGAGCAGTTCTTC. Amino acids: CASSFLPSGVTLREQFF.

J is TRBJ1-5 and V is TRBV19, with 8 bases that match TRBD1. The ends lost 6 bases at V and 0 bases at J; junction bases unmatched: 7. Germline CDR1 LNHDA, CDR2 SQIVND (reference sequence). This CDR3 contains 16 residues. CDR3 DNA sequence: TGTGCCAGTAGCAAACTCACAGGGGGTAGCAATCAGCCCCAGCATTTT. As protein: CASSKLTGGSNQPQHF.

The chain is built from TRBV30 and TRBJ1-1; 7 positions match TRBD1. Germline CDR1 is GTSNPN and CDR2 is SVGIG (reference sequence). After removal of 5 bases from V and 6 bases from J, the junction contained 3 bases not matched to a gene. This CDR3 spans 11 amino acids. The CDR3 nucleotides read TGTGCCTGGGACAGGGTCGCTGAAGCTTTCTTT. It translates to CAWDRVAEAFF.

This clone was detected only a few times. V is TRBV5-1 and J is TRBJ1-2; 8 bases are a match to TRBD1. The J segment lost 0 bases and the V segment lost 4 bases, leaving 5 bases of the junction unmatched. There are 15 residues in the CDR3. CDR1 and CDR2 from the germline V gene are SGHRS and YFSETQ. For the CDR3, the DNA is TGCGCCAGCAGCGCCGGGACAGGCGCTAACTATGGCTACACCTTC. Protein product: CASSAGTGANYGYTF.

The chain carries TRBV7-3 and TRBJ2-1; 9 bases are a match to TRBD1. This CDR3 has 16 residues. Germline V gives CDR1 SGHTA, CDR2 FQGTGA. V lost 5 bases, J lost 5 bases, and 10 bases stayed unmatched. Here the CDR3 DNA reads TGTGCCAGCAGCCAAGAACCGGGACAGGGTAACAATGAGCAGTTCTTC. This sequence encodes CASSQEPGQGNNEQFF.

This clone was observed a handful of times. The rearrangement links TRBV5-1 to TRBJ1-1, with D maybe TRBD1 (5 bases). Trimming stripped 6 bases from V and 0 bases from J, with 15 bases between. Per the germline V gene, CDR1 is SGHRS and CDR2 is YFSETQ. This CDR3 region has 15 residues. CDR3 sequence reads: CASTLNGGLNTEAFF. The CDR3, as DNA: TGCGCCAGCACCCTTAACGGGGGATTGAACACTGAAGCTTTCTTT.

This clone was seen a single time. V and J are TRBV24-1 and TRBJ1-1; 12 bases align to TRBD1. Germline CDR1 KGHDR, CDR2 SFDVKD. The CDR3 runs to 14 residues. The trim removed 8 bases at V and 8 bases at J, leaving 8 bases unmatched. The CDR3 DNA reads as TGTGCCACCACTGCCGGGACAGGGGGCCAGGAAGCTTTCTTT. The encoded protein is CATTAGTGGQEAFF.

Note on this clone: The sample holds other DNA sequences that translate to the same CDR3. The genes are TRBV11-3 and TRBJ2-5; a weak D match, TRBD2 (6 bases). V gave up 1 base and J gave up 1 base, with 7 bases separating them. The germline gives CDR1 SGHNT, CDR2 YENEEA. This CDR3 spans 14 amino acids. CDR3 nucleotides: TGTGCCAGCAGCTTAGTGCGGGGCCAAGAGACCCAGTACTTC. This translates into CASSLVRGQETQYF.

The chain recombines TRBV28 with TRBJ1-2, with 7 positions matching TRBD1. CDR3 length: 14 residues. CDR1 MDHEN and CDR2 SYDVKM come from the germline V gene. The J segment lost 8 bases and the V segment lost 6 bases, leaving 12 bases of the junction unmatched. In DNA form, the CDR3 reads TGTGCCAGCAGAAAGGGGGCATTCTCGAGGGGCTACACCTTC. It codes for CASRKGAFSRGYTF.

The chain joins TRBV5-6 to TRBJ1-1, with D perhaps matching TRBD1 (5 bases). CDR1 and CDR2 from the germline V gene are SGHDT and YYEEEE. CDR3 size: 13 residues. V gave up 2 bases and J gave up 4 bases, with 9 bases separating them. CDR3 loop: CASSLGVGTEAFF. CDR3 nucleotide sequence: TGTGCCAGCAGCTTAGGGGTGGGCACTGAAGCTTTCTTT.

The rearrangement joins TRBV28 to TRBJ1-3; 8 nucleotides align to TRBD1. The length of the CDR3 is 15 residues. The germline V gene encodes CDR1 MDHEN and CDR2 SYDVKM. V lost 2 bases, J lost 3 bases, and 3 bases stayed unmatched. Here the CDR3 reads CASSLAGGFGNTIYF. The CDR3 nucleotides read TGTGCCAGCAGTTTAGCAGGGGGCTTTGGAAACACCATATATTTT.

The J gene is TRBJ1-6, the V gene TRBV6-7; TRBD1 matches 7 bases. TRBV6-7 is an ORF; its function is uncertain. The CDR3 extends over 14 amino acids. The trim removed 5 bases at V and 9 bases at J, leaving 7 bases unmatched. This CDR3 is CASSRRDRTSPLHF. CDR3 nucleotides: TGTGCCAGCAGTAGGAGGGACAGAACTTCACCCCTCCACTTT.